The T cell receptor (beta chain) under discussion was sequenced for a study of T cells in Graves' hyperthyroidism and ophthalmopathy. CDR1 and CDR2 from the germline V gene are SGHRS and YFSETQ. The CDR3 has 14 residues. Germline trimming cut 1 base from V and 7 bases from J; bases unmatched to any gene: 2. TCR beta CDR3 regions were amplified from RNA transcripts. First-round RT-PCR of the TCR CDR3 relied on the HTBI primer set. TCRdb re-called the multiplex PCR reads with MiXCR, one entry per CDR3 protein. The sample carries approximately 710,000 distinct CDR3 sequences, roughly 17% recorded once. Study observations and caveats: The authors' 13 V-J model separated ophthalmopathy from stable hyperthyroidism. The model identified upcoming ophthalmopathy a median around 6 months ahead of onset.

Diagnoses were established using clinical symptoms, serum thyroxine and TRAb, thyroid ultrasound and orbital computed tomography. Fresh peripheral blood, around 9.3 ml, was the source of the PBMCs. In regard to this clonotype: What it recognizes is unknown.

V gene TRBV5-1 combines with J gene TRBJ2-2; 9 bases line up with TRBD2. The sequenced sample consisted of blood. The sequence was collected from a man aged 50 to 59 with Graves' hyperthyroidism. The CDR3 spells CASSLIAGVGELFF. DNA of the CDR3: TGCGCCAGCAGCTTGATAGCGGGAGTCGGGGAGCTGTTTTTT. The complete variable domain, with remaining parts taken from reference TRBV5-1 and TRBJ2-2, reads KAGVTQTPRYLIKTRGQQVTLSCSPISGHRSVSWYQQTPGQGLQFLFEYFSETQRNKGNFPGRFSGRQFSNSRSEMNVSTLELGDSALYLCASSLIAGVGELFFGEGSRLTVL.